This record covers a single TCR beta chain. Its antigen is undetermined. Each patient experienced a relapse that followed autologous stem cell transplantation, and brentuximab vedotin exposure varied. These data originate in a study of PD-1 blockade in classical Hodgkin lymphoma. Sequencing was performed with immunoSEQ multiplex PCR; in TCRdb, only in-frame clones are kept and a portion is missing. The sample consists of about 110,000 clones, roughly nine tenths of them appearing once. Findings of the study overall: Patients with a complete response exhibited baseline diversity comparable to newly diagnosed patients. Newly diagnosed patients reportedly trailed healthy donors in baseline TCR diversity. Significant TCR diversity gains by C4D1 occurred in CD4+ but not CD8+ cells. There remain no defined causes for the repertoire differences, which possibly reflect disease activity or prior therapy.

The trim removed 7 bases at V and 4 bases at J, leaving 12 bases unmatched. Germline CDR1 reads SGHAT; CDR2 reads FQNNGV. The CDR3 loop spans 15 amino acids. This specimen was peripheral blood mononuclear cells (PBMCs), taken before the second cycle of nivolumab. This chain connects TRBV11-2 to TRBJ2-7, with TRBD2 matching over 8 bases. This receptor was taken from a human donor with classical Hodgkin lymphoma. The CDR3: CASTLEAGVRYEQYF. The CDR3 DNA reads as TGTGCCAGCACCTTGGAAGCGGGAGTTAGGTACGAGCAGTACTTC.